One sample yielded the 18 T cell receptor beta chains listed below, sequenced in a study of CD8+ T cells in alopecia areata. As to treatment: oral pan-JAK inhibitor, 5-10 mg twice daily. RNA was extracted and reverse transcribed into cDNA as the sequencing template. Profiled with immunoSEQ multiplex PCR; TCRdb holds only in-frame clones, not every one. This table has about 150,000 clones, less than 70% appearing once. Source: CD4+ T cells sorted from blood, taken at week 4, from a patient treated with tofacitinib. These receptors were taken from a human donor with alopecia areata.

The chain links TRBV29-1 to TRBJ2-7, with D uncertain. CDR3 length equals 11 residues. In germline, CDR1 is SQVTM, CDR2 ANQGSEA. Trimming took 0 bases from V and 2 from J, leaving 2 bases between them. CDR3 bases: TGCAGCGTTGAAGACGCCTACGAGCAGTACTTC. Amino acid sequence: CSVEDAYEQYF.

This clone was seen once. V usage is TRBV7-3 and J usage is TRBJ2-3; D may be TRBD1 or TRBD2 (5 bases each). Trimming shortened V by 5 bases and J by 9 bases, and 15 bases separated the two germline ends. CDR1 and CDR2 from the germline V gene are SGHTA and FQGTGA. The CDR3 length is 13 residues. The DNA of the CDR3 is TGTGCCAGCAGCCCCCCAGGTCGGGGCACGCAGTATTTT. Translation: CASSPPGRGTQYF.

This clone came up once. V usage is TRBV30 and J usage is TRBJ1-5; possible D gene TRBD1, 6 bases. V lost 4 bases and J lost 2, with 9 bases in between. Germline V gene sequence: CDR1 GTSNPN, CDR2 SVGIG (reference sequence). The CDR3 spans 13 residues. DNA for the CDR3: TGTGCCTGGAACAGGGAAGGCAATCAGCCCCAGCATTTT. Residues: CAWNREGNQPQHF.

This clone came up a few times. The V gene is TRBV30, the J gene TRBJ1-5; the D is unclear. The germline V gene encodes CDR1 GTSNPN and CDR2 SVGIG (reference sequence). The CDR3 covers 14 residues. V was trimmed by 0 bases and J by 7 bases, leaving 13 bases between them. CDR3 protein: CAWSVRGLEQPQHF. For the CDR3, the DNA is TGTGCCTGGAGTGTACGCGGGCTAGAGCAGCCCCAGCATTTT.

The chain recombines TRBV29-1 with TRBJ1-2; 9 bases agree with TRBD1. Germline V gene sequence: CDR1 SQVTM, CDR2 ANQGSEA. J was trimmed by 4 bases and V by 6 bases; bases with no gene match: 6. CDR3 length equals 13 residues. The CDR3 bases are TGCAGCGTGGGACAGGGTATCTCCTATGGCTACACCTTC. It is translated as CSVGQGISYGYTF.

This chain uses TRBV29-1 with TRBJ2-1, with D perhaps assigned TRBD1 or TRBD2 (7 bases each). This CDR3 has 12 residues. V lost 8 bases to trimming and J lost 7 bases, with 15 bases between them. From germline, CDR1 is SQVTM and CDR2 ANQGSEA. CDR3 DNA: TGCAGCATTTGGCAGGGGGGGAATGAGCAGTTCTTC. Its translation is CSIWQGGNEQFF.

This clone was observed a handful of times. The chain joins TRBV29-1 to TRBJ1-1; the match to TRBD1 covers 9 bases. J gave up 6 bases and V 1 base, and 6 bases lay outside the gene matches. Germline-derived CDR1 and CDR2 are SQVTM and ANQGSEA. The CDR3 covers 14 residues. The chain's CDR3 is CSVEGAQGASEAFF. The CDR3 region has the DNA TGCAGCGTTGAAGGCGCACAGGGGGCTTCTGAAGCTTTCTTT.

In DNA, the CDR3 is TGTGCCAGCAGTGAAGAGACAGTCTTAGCAGATACGCAGTATTTT. Its protein is CASSEETVLADTQYF. The V and J genes are TRBV2 and TRBJ2-3; D might be TRBD1 (5 bases). CDR3 length: 15 residues. CDR1 SNHLY and CDR2 FYNNEI come from the germline V gene. Trimming pared 1 base from V and 4 bases from J, leaving 12 bases between.

The chain is built from TRBV5-1 and TRBJ1-1; 7 nucleotides align to TRBD1. V lost 3 bases, J lost 4 bases, and 6 bases stayed unmatched. The CDR3 is 14 amino acids. Per the germline V gene, CDR1 is SGHRS and CDR2 is YFSETQ. The CDR3 DNA follows: TGCGCCAGCAGCTCTGACAGGGCCCTCACTGAAGCTTTCTTT. It translates to CASSSDRALTEAFF.

The chain employs TRBV30 and TRBJ2-3; 7 bases align to TRBD2. The CDR3 sequence is 13 residues long. With V trimmed by 3 bases and J by 6 bases, 6 bases remained unmatched. The V gene's germline CDR1 is GTSNPN and CDR2 SVGIG (reference sequence). The CDR3 DNA reads TGTGCCTGGAGGGCAAGCGGGGCGGATACGCAGTATTTT. It yields the protein CAWRASGADTQYF.

The V and J genes are TRBV5-6 and TRBJ2-1; D is uncertain. CDR1 is SGHDT, CDR2 YYEEEE, per germline. V was pared by 0 bases and J by 0 bases, with 7 bases between. The CDR3 covers 15 residues. The CDR3 DNA sequence: TGTGCCAGCAGCTTGGGCCAGATCTCCTACAATGAGCAGTTCTTC. This codes for CASSLGQISYNEQFF.

The V gene is TRBV5-1, the J gene TRBJ2-5, with D unresolved. The germline V gene encodes CDR1 SGHRS and CDR2 YFSETQ. The length of the CDR3 is 14 residues. Deletions cut 0 bases from V and 4 bases from J, with 10 bases between. CDR3 sequence reads: CASSLGGNPETQYF. Here the CDR3 DNA reads TGCGCCAGCAGCTTGGGCGGTAACCCAGAGACCCAGTACTTC.

This chain links TRBV9 with TRBJ2-3; 10 positions match TRBD1. Looked up from germline, CDR1 is SGDLS and CDR2 is YYNGEE. Losses at the gene ends were 3 bases for V and 3 bases for J; bases not matched to a gene: 4. The CDR3 is 15 residues long. The DNA of the CDR3 is TGTGCCAGCAGCGGACAGGGGGCCTGGACAGATACGCAGTATTTT. Its translation: CASSGQGAWTDTQYF.

The V gene is TRBV30, the J gene TRBJ2-5, with D possibly matching TRBD2 (6 bases). CDR3 length equals 15 residues. Germline CDR1 GTSNPN, CDR2 SVGIG (reference sequence). V gave up 2 bases and J gave up 5 bases, with 18 bases separating them. The CDR3 is CAWSPIGSTGETQYF. Written as DNA, the CDR3 is TGTGCCTGGAGTCCCATCGGGAGTACGGGCGAGACCCAGTACTTC.

This clone appeared a few times. Written as DNA, the CDR3 is TGTGCCAGCAGCCCCGGGACGAGCTATGGCTACACCTTC. This codes for CASSPGTSYGYTF. V gene TRBV7-3 combines with J gene TRBJ1-2; tentative D call: TRBD1 (5 bases). V was trimmed by 5 bases and J by 4 bases, leaving 11 bases between them. CDR1 and CDR2 from the germline V gene are SGHTA and FQGTGA. This CDR3 spans 13 amino acids.

The chain carries TRBV29-1 and TRBJ1-2, with 7 bases identical to TRBD1. CDR3 length: 12 residues. V dropped 7 bases and J dropped 7; count of bases not matched to a gene: 9. Germline values: CDR1 SQVTM, CDR2 ANQGSEA. Here the CDR3 DNA reads TGCAGCGCGGGGACAGTGGATGGTGGCTACACCTTC. Encoded protein: CSAGTVDGGYTF.

In this sample, this clone turned up a few times. The chain links TRBV5-1 to TRBJ2-7, with a tentative D call TRBD1 (6 bases). There are 12 residues in the CDR3. Germline V gives CDR1 SGHRS, CDR2 YFSETQ. V was pared by 3 bases and J by 5 bases, with 9 bases between. The DNA for the CDR3 is TGCGCCAGCAGCTCCGGGACAAACGAGCAGTACTTC. Its protein product is CASSSGTNEQYF.

This chain joins TRBV2 and TRBJ2-3; D is unresolved. CDR1 and CDR2 (germline): SNHLY, FYNNEI. This CDR3 has 12 amino acids. Trimming took 5 bases from V and 4 from J, leaving 7 bases between them. The DNA of the CDR3 is TGTGCCAGCAGTCCACAATCAGATACGCAGTATTTT. It translates to CASSPQSDTQYF.